These 5 T cell receptor beta chains originate from one sample sequenced in a study of cytomegalovirus exposure and HLA in healthy donors. Both 60 Vbeta primers and 13 Jbeta primers went into the PCR. TCRdb's copy holds only in-frame clones and misses some; the assay was immunoSEQ multiplex PCR. The sample lists about 130,000 clones; roughly 84% were seen once. What was sequenced was PBMCs. The receptors derive from a man aged 50 to 59 in good health and CMV-seronegative.

This clone occurred a few times. This chain uses TRBV7-2 with TRBJ1-1, with D hard to call. The CDR3 contains 14 residues. Trimming left V 2 bases short and J 2 bases short, with 9 bases between. From germline, CDR1 is SGHTA and CDR2 FQGNSA. The CDR3 coding sequence is TGTGCCAGCAGCTTAACACCGGGAAACACTGAAGCTTTCTTT. This sequence encodes CASSLTPGNTEAFF.

The V and J genes are TRBV18 and TRBJ1-1; 7 nucleotides agree with TRBD1. Germline V lookup: CDR1 KGHSH, CDR2 LQKENI. The V and J ends lost 4 bases and 0 bases, in that order; junction bases with no gene match: 5. The CDR3 is 15 residues long. CDR3 nucleotide sequence: TGTGCCAGCTCACGAAGACAGGGATTGAACACTGAAGCTTTCTTT. Residues: CASSRRQGLNTEAFF.

This chain connects TRBV28 to TRBJ2-2, with unresolved D. Germline V gene sequence: CDR1 MDHEN, CDR2 SYDVKM. V was shortened by 6 bases and J by 0 bases, with 5 bases between the two germline ends. This CDR3 is built from 13 residues. The CDR3 loop is CASSLANTGELFF. In nucleotides, the CDR3 is TGTGCCAGCAGCCTCGCGAACACCGGGGAGCTGTTTTTT.

The J gene is TRBJ1-1, the V gene TRBV7-9, with D possibly TRBD1 on 6 matching bases. CDR1 and CDR2 from the germline V gene are SEHNR and FQNEAQ (reference sequence). V lost 5 bases and J 5 bases, leaving 18 bases between the germline ends. The CDR3 spans 15 residues. The CDR3 region has the DNA TGTGCCAGCAGCCCAATACAGGGTAGGGAGACTGAAGCTTTCTTT. Its translation: CASSPIQGRETEAFF.

The DNA for the CDR3 is TGCGCCAGCAGCCAAGACGATGCCGGGAGCCGCAATCAGCCCCAGCATTTT. This translates into CASSQDDAGSRNQPQHF. V and J are TRBV4-1 and TRBJ1-5; D is ambiguous. The CDR3 sequence is 17 residues long. CDR1 is MGHRA and CDR2 is YSYEKL in the germline V gene. Trimming pared 0 bases from V and 2 bases from J, leaving 14 bases between.